A selection of T cell receptor beta chains follows, all from one sample in a study of T cells in Graves' hyperthyroidism and ophthalmopathy. TCRdb re-analysed the multiplex PCR reads in MiXCR, keeping a single row per CDR3 protein. The table records under 450,000 distinct CDR3 sequences, around an eighth of them present only once. The sequenced material came from blood. The receptors derive from a man aged 25 to 40 with Graves' hyperthyroidism that later progressed to Graves' ophthalmopathy. Each CDR3 is given with its conserved first and last residue. The order of the fields is V gene, J gene, D gene, clone size, CDR3 DNA, CDR3 protein. D genes are given only for firm matches. A row's size may be missing; if present it is once, few, many or a size class.

TRBV19,TRBJ2-3,TRBD2,.,TGTGCCAGTAGTTCCGACCCACTAGCGGGGCAGACAGATACGCAGTATTTT,CASSSDPLAGQTDTQYF
TRBV7-2,TRBJ2-7,TRBD2,many,TGTGCCAGCAGCCCCCCTGGCGGGGGCTACGAGCAGTACTTC,CASSPPGGGYEQYF
TRBV27,TRBJ1-1,.,many,TGTGCCAGCAGTTTCGTTGGCACTGAAGCTTTCTTT,CASSFVGTEAFF
TRBV9,TRBJ2-4,.,.,TGTGCCAGCAGCGTTACCGGGACGGCCAAAAACATTCAGTACTTC,CASSVTGTAKNIQYF
TRBV20-1,TRBJ2-7,.,.,TGCAGTGCTAACCCGCCCCCCGACTACGAGCAGTACTTC,CSANPPPDYEQYF
TRBV6-6,TRBJ2-2,.,many,TGTGCCAGCAGTTACTATTCGACCGGGGAGCTGTTTTTT,CASSYYSTGELFF
TRBV11-3,TRBJ2-7,.,many,TGTGCCAGCAGCTTATACACTACCAGCAGTTACGAGCAGTACTTC,CASSLYTTSSYEQYF
TRBV20-1,TRBJ2-4,.,many,TGCAGTGCTAGTACAGGACCCACGCTGGCTAACATTCAGTACTTC,CSASTGPTLANIQYF
TRBV10-3,TRBJ1-5,TRBD1,many,TGTGCCATCAGTGAGGGGACAGGCAATCAGCCCCAGCATTTT,CAISEGTGNQPQHF
TRBV6-6,TRBJ1-1,.,many,TGTGCCAGCAGTTACATGACGAACACTGAAGCTTTCTTT,CASSYMTNTEAFF
TRBV5-1,TRBJ1-1,.,few,TGCGCCAGCAGCTTGCGGACAGAGACTGAAGCTTTCTTT,CASSLRTETEAFF
TRBV20-1,TRBJ1-2,.,.,TGCAGTGGAGAAGGGGTTAACTATGGCTACACCTTC,CSGEGVNYGYTF
TRBV28,TRBJ2-7,TRBD1,.,TGTGCCAGCAGTGCCCCGGGACAGGGCTCCTACGAGCAGTACTTC,CASSAPGQGSYEQYF
TRBV13,TRBJ2-3,.,few,TGTGCCAGCAGCTTTGGACGGCCCCCCTCGGATACGCAGTATTTT,CASSFGRPPSDTQYF
TRBV28,TRBJ1-6,.,.,TGTGCCAGCAGTACGCCGACCGAAAGCTCCTATAATTCACCCCTCCACTTT,CASSTPTESSYNSPLHF
TRBV7-9,TRBJ2-3,.,many,TGTGCCAGCAGCGTCCCGGGGAGTCCCACAGATACGCAGTATTTT,CASSVPGSPTDTQYF
TRBV9,TRBJ2-1,TRBD2,.,TGTGCCAGCAGCGACCCTCGGGGGGAGACGACTAGCGGGGGGCGGTTTTACAATGAGCAGTTCTTC,CASSDPRGETTSGGRFYNEQFF
TRBV2,TRBJ2-7,TRBD1,many,TGTGCCAGCAGTGCGGGACAGGTCCTCGAGGAGCAGTACTTC,CASSAGQVLEEQYF
TRBV3-1,TRBJ1-5,TRBD1,.,TGTGCCAGCAGCCAAGAGACAGGGGTCGGCAATCAGCCCCAGCATTTT,CASSQETGVGNQPQHF
TRBV13,TRBJ2-7,.,few,TGTGCCAGCAGCTTAGGCTTGAGGACATTCCCCTACGAGCAGTACTTC,CASSLGLRTFPYEQYF
TRBV24-1,TRBJ2-5,.,.,TGTGCCACCAGTGATTTAAACAGGGAGGAGACCCAGTACTTC,CATSDLNREETQYF
TRBV3-1,TRBJ1-1,TRBD1,few,TGTGCCAGCAGCCCGACCCGGACAGGGAGGAGTGAAGCTTTCTTT,CASSPTRTGRSEAFF
TRBV15,TRBJ2-3,TRBD2,.,TGTGCCACCAGCAGAGATCCGTCTAGCGGCGATACGCAGTATTTT,CATSRDPSSGDTQYF
TRBV18,TRBJ1-6,.,many,TGTGCCAGCTCTGGAGGAGGGAATTCACCCCTCCACTTT,CASSGGGNSPLHF
TRBV11-2,TRBJ2-7,TRBD1,many,TGTGCCAGCAGCCCTCGGGACAGGGCCTATGAGCAGTACTTC,CASSPRDRAYEQYF
TRBV12-3/TRBV12-4,TRBJ1-2,TRBD1,many,TGTGCCAGCAGTTTGGGACGGGACAGGGGCTTGGCTAACTATGGCTACACCTTC,CASSLGRDRGLANYGYTF
TRBV12-3/TRBV12-4,TRBJ1-2,.,many,TGTGCCAGCAGTTTAGCTCACCACCGGGGGATTTATGGCTACACCTTC,CASSLAHHRGIYGYTF
TRBV7-9,TRBJ2-5,.,.,TGTGCCAGCAGCTCAGAGACAGGCCAGAAAGAGACCCAGTACTTC,CASSSETGQKETQYF
TRBV19,TRBJ2-3,.,.,TGTGCCAGTAGTCGGCGGGGACTTAGGAATACGCAGTATTTT,CASSRRGLRNTQYF
TRBV2,TRBJ2-7,TRBD1,many,TGTGCCAGCAGTGAAGGGACAGGCCCCTACGAGCAGTACTTC,CASSEGTGPYEQYF
TRBV7-9,TRBJ2-1,TRBD1,many,TGTGCCAGCAGCCACCGGGACAGGGGTAATGAGCAGTTCTTC,CASSHRDRGNEQFF
TRBV24-1,TRBJ2-1,TRBD2,few,TGTGCCACCAGTGATTTGAGGACTAGCGGGGGGACCGCCTACAATGAGCAGTTCTTC,CATSDLRTSGGTAYNEQFF
TRBV12-5,TRBJ1-2,.,many,TGTGCTAGTGGTTTGGACCCGTTCTATGGCTACACCTTC,CASGLDPFYGYTF
TRBV2,TRBJ2-5,TRBD2,many,TGTGCCAGCAGTACCAGCGGGGGGAATAGCCAAGAGACCCAGTACTTC,CASSTSGGNSQETQYF
TRBV11-2,TRBJ2-3,.,once,TGTGCCAGCAGCTTAGCGTGGAGCCGCACAGATACGCAGTATTTT,CASSLAWSRTDTQYF
TRBV20-1,TRBJ2-2,.,.,TGCAGTGCTCTGGAGACGAACACCGGGGAGCTGTTTTTT,CSALETNTGELFF
TRBV12-3/TRBV12-4,TRBJ2-1,TRBD1,.,TGTGCCAGCAGTTTCCCCCGGGGGACAGGGGCCTACAATGAGCAGTTCTTC,CASSFPRGTGAYNEQFF
TRBV7-9,TRBJ2-1,TRBD2,.,TGTGCCAGCAGCTCCCTAGCGGGGGATCCCTACAATGAGCAGTTCTTC,CASSSLAGDPYNEQFF
TRBV15,TRBJ2-1,.,many,TGTGCCACCAGCAGAGATGTCAGTTCCTACAATGAGCAGTTCTTC,CATSRDVSSYNEQFF
TRBV20-1,TRBJ2-1,.,few,TGCAGTGCTAGAGATTGGAATGAGCAGTTCTTC,CSARDWNEQFF
TRBV7-8,TRBJ1-5,.,.,TGTGCCAGCTCCGGCCCCAATCAGCCCCAGCATTTT,CASSGPNQPQHF
TRBV7-9,TRBJ2-1,.,many,TGTGCCAGCAGCTTGTCGAGCTCCTACAATGAGCAGTTCTTC,CASSLSSSYNEQFF
TRBV10-2,TRBJ1-2,.,.,TGCGCCAGCAGTGAGTCCCTTGGGAGCGGCTACACCTTC,CASSESLGSGYTF
TRBV27,TRBJ2-3,TRBD2,many,TGTGCCAGCACCGGACTAGCGGGGGTTTCGGAGGATACGCAGTATTTT,CASTGLAGVSEDTQYF
TRBV15,TRBJ2-1,.,.,TGTGCCACCAGCAGAGATGCAGGGTTCTACAATGAGCAGTTCTTC,CATSRDAGFYNEQFF
TRBV29-1,TRBJ2-1,.,.,TGCAGCGTTGAATTTGGGACTCCTTTCGACGAGCAGTTCTTC,CSVEFGTPFDEQFF
TRBV7-9,TRBJ1-4,.,.,TGTGCCAGCAGCCGAGACACGGGCGTAGATGAAAAACTGTTTTTT,CASSRDTGVDEKLFF
TRBV3-1,TRBJ1-2,TRBD1,.,TGTGCCAGCAGCCAAGTTTCCACAGGGGTAGACTATGGCTACACCTTC,CASSQVSTGVDYGYTF
TRBV30,TRBJ1-2,.,.,TGTGCCTGGAGTCCACCCGGGACCGGCTACACCTTC,CAWSPPGTGYTF
TRBV12-3/TRBV12-4,TRBJ2-2,TRBD2,many,TGTGCCAGCAGTTTTCAAGCGGGGGGAAAGAACACCGGGGAGCTGTTTTTT,CASSFQAGGKNTGELFF
TRBV6-1,TRBJ2-1,.,few,TGTGCCAGCAGGGCCGGGGACTCCTACAATGAGCAGTTCTTC,CASRAGDSYNEQFF
TRBV25-1,TRBJ1-4,.,few,TGTGCCAGCAGTGAATACGGGGGCTCGACTAATGAAAAACTGTTTTTT,CASSEYGGSTNEKLFF
TRBV19,TRBJ1-5,TRBD1,many,TGTGCCAGTAGTTGGGACAGGGGGCGCAATCAGCCCCAGCATTTT,CASSWDRGRNQPQHF
TRBV19,TRBJ1-5,.,.,TGTGCCACCTCCAGGGACCCCTATCCTAATCAGCCCCAGCATTTT,CATSRDPYPNQPQHF
TRBV7-9,TRBJ1-5,.,many,TGTGCCAGCAGCACACAGGGTGATCAGCCCCAGCATTTT,CASSTQGDQPQHF
TRBV11-2,TRBJ1-1,TRBD1,many,TGTGCCAGCAGCCTCCGACAGGGACCCGACACTGAAGCTTTCTTT,CASSLRQGPDTEAFF
TRBV20-1,TRBJ1-1,.,many,TGCAGTGCTGCCCAGGGCGTTTACTATGAAGCTTTCTTT,CSAAQGVYYEAFF